Detailed here is one T cell receptor beta chain. This clone has a handful of counts. This receptor's antigen is unknown. Base-call qualities are not available, and no considerably larger clone is one nucleotide away. This specimen's treatment or condition label, interpreted: over 15 received Ad26.COV2.S at low or high dose, single or two shots; about 5 received placebo; per-sample allocation not given. For vaccine and placebo recipients, repertoires were sequenced using samples collected on day 63 after the first injection. In Cohort 1b, 25 to 30 adults aged 18-55 years were enrolled at a single site in Boston, USA, between 29 July and 7 August 2020. Ad26.COV2.S was a replication-incompetent adenovirus type 26 vector that expressed a prefusion-stabilized SARS-CoV-2 spike protein derived from the original Wuhan strain. The CDR3 runs 17 amino acids, cysteine and phenylalanine included. The only DNA kept is the CDR3, 51 bases in frame from the first base. For this chain, trimming is 4 bases at the V end and 15 bases at the J end, and the number of junction bases without a gene match is 20. The germline V gene (reference sequence) provides CDR1 SGHNT and CDR2 YYREEE.

This sample is part of a study of Ad26.COV2.S vaccination and SARS-CoV-2 variants (dated by TCRdb to 2020 to 2022). For context, the study as a whole: Donors in the vaccine arm were drawn from COV1001, a multicentre, randomized, double-blind, placebo-controlled phase I-IIa trial testing Ad26.COV2.S in healthy adults. A total of some 30 samples were included in the TCR-sequenced set, comprising around 19 Ad26.COV2.S vaccine recipients, 5 placebo recipients and 8 SARS-CoV-2 convalescent individuals. Throughout the experiments and outcome assessment, investigators stayed blinded to trial group allocation. Trial participants were randomized into five groups of five, in which low-dose or high-dose Ad26.COV2.S was given once or twice, or placebo was given on both occasions. TCRbeta repertoire sequencing was used to assess the specificity and breadth of SARS-CoV-2-reactive T cell receptors after Ad26.COV2.S vaccination. Ad26.COV2.S was administered intramuscularly at a dose of 5x10^10 or 1x10^11 viral particles, either as one shot or as two shots given 56 days apart.

Overall study results and their limits: It was noted by the authors that total T cell responses may have been underestimated by the TCR breadth and depth analyses. The study lacked the statistical power to compare responses across vaccine doses or regimens. Ad26.COV2.S recipients had higher spike-specific TCR breadth than placebo recipients (P = 0.0014). Substantial breadth of spike-specific CD8+ and CD4+ T cell responses was reported after vaccination. Comparable non-spike TCR breadth was observed between vaccine and placebo recipients, consistent with only spike being contained in the vaccine.

TCRbeta CDR3 regions were sequenced with the immunoSEQ Assay. After extraction, genomic DNA underwent amplification by bias-controlled multiplex PCR, followed by high-throughput sequencing. The authors processed their data as follows. To quantify the absolute abundance of every unique TCRbeta CDR3 region, sequences were collapsed and filtered. Usable DNA was measured by amplifying reference genes present in all nucleated cells, and TCRbeta template counts were normalized to that usable DNA to estimate T cell fraction. Repertoire TCRs were annotated as SARS-CoV-2-specific when V gene, CDR3 amino acid sequence and J gene were exactly matched to a known reactive TCR set. MIRA supplied the reference SARS-CoV-2 TCR set, which was filtered for enrichment in COVID-19-positive ImmuneCODE repertoires so that public or cross-reactive TCRs were removed. Using the MIRA antigens, annotated TCRs were further analysed by specific ORF or by position within an ORF. Depth was the summed frequency of annotated unique rearrangements, while breadth was defined as annotated unique rearrangements over total unique productive rearrangements. Two-sided Wilcoxon rank-sum tests were applied when comparing TCR breadth between groups. The immuneACCESS repertoire file appears here via TCRdb, limited to in-frame rearrangements. These files lack a portion of the clones; in checked studies, under half of the deficit traces to unresolved V genes, and the cause of the others is not known. V and J calls and clone size are given by that table; D and trimming were obtained from the DNA. The sample table lists approximately 350,000 clones, roughly four fifths of them with a count of one. The ten largest account for 7.4% of the sample.

This receptor was taken from a person between 18 and 59 years old who received the Ad26.COV2.S COVID-19 vaccine or a placebo. Here the sequenced sample was peripheral blood, taken in a trial of Ad26.COV2.S vaccine versus placebo. The chain joins TRBV5-4 to TRBJ2-1, and TRBD2 matches 12 of the central bases. The DNA is as follows: TGTGCCAGCAGCCTTGGCGGGACTAGCGGGCCTCGAGGGATACGGTTCTTC. It specifies CASSLGGTSGPRGIRFF.